The entry that follows covers one T cell receptor delta chain sequence. Its antigen is unknown. These data originate in a study of Vδ1+ human thymocytes. Overall study results and limits: Thymic TRG and TRD repertoires appeared highly polyclonal, with Gaussian CDR3 length distributions. Donors shared many TRG clonotypes but few TRD clonotypes.

Vdelta1+ thymocyte sorts reached between roughly 97% and 99.6% purity. This CDR3 spans 17 amino acids. RNA was extracted from the cells and then reverse transcribed. The CDR3 regions were amplified by multiplex PCR from V-gene primers to a constant-region primer. TCRdb fed the multiplex PCR reads to CATT. The table shows more than 25,000 delta-chain clones, with roughly 6.7% occurring only once. The assigned J gene is TRDJ1, but the V gene is uncalled; TRDD3, the D gene given by the table, was not confirmed from the DNA. Sequenced sample: Vdelta1+ gamma-delta thymocytes from the thymus. Subset described: FACS-sorted CD3+ TCRalphabeta- TCRVdelta1+ TCRVdelta2- thymocytes. This clonotype was sampled from a girl less than two years old who had congenital heart surgery. CDR3 amino acids: CALGEDLGVLYTDKLIF. The CDR3 DNA is TGTGCTCTTGGGGAAGATTTAGGGGTCCTGTACACCGATAAACTCATCTTT.